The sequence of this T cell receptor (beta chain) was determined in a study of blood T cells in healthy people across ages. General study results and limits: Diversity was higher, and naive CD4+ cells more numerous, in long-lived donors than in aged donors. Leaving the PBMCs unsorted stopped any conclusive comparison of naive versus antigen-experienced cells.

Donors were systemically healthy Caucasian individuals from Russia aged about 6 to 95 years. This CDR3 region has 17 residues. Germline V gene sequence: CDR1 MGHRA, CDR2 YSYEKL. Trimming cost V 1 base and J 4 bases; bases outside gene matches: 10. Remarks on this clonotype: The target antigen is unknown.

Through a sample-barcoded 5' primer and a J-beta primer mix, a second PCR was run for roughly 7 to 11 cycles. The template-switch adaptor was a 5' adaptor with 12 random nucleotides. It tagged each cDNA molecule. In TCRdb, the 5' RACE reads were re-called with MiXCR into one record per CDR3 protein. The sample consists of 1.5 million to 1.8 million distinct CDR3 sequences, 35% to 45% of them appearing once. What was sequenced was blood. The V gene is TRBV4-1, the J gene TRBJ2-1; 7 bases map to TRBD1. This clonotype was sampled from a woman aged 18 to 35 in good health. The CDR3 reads CASSQVYDHRGYNEQFF. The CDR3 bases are TGCGCCAGCAGCCAAGTGTACGATCACAGGGGATACAATGAGCAGTTCTTC.